The text below deals with one T cell receptor (beta chain). Antigen unknown. A 5'RACE reaction primed in the constant segment made cDNA libraries of TCR alpha and TCR beta, and these carried sample barcodes and UMIs. Via MiXCR, TCRdb re-called the 5' RACE reads, giving one row per CDR3 protein. Of under 300,000 distinct CDR3 sequences detected, more than 8% appear once; the ten largest clones hold under 25%. This specimen comes from a study of T-cell memory formation after mild COVID-19. Study results and limitations: Of the contracting clones, CD4+ ones lay mainly in CM and EM, and CD8+ ones in EMRA.

The V gene end was trimmed by 6 bases and the J gene end by 5 bases; junction bases not matched to a gene: 9. This CDR3 has 14 residues. The V gene's germline CDR1 is DFQATT and CDR2 SNEGSKA (reference sequence). Sequencing was carried out using PBMCs or a T cell subset sorted from them (not recorded which). The genes are TRBV20-1 and TRBJ1-1; 10 bases map to TRBD1. The receptor was derived from a man aged 18 to 29 who had mild COVID-19 (a few samples of this study predate the infection). Cell type and time point are not known. The CDR3 sequence: CSARDRGLGTEAFF. The CDR3 nucleotides read TGCAGTGCGCGGGACAGGGGATTGGGAACTGAAGCTTTCTTT.